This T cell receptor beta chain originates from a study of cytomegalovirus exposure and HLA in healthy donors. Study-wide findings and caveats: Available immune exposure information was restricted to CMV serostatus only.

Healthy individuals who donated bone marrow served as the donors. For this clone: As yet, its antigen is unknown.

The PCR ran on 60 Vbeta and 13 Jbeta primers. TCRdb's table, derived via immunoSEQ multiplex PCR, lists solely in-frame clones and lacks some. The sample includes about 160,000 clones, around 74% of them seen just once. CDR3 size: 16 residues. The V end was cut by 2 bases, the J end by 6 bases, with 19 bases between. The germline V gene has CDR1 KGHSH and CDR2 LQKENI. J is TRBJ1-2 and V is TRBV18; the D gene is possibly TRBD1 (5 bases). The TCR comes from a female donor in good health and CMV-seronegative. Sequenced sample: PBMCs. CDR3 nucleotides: TGTGCCAGCTCACCATCATCTTGGGGGGGAACCCATGGCTACACCTTC. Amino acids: CASSPSSWGGTHGYTF.